The 24 T cell receptor beta chains reported below all come from one sample, sequenced in a study of CD8 T cells in Susac syndrome. RNA, at roughly 0.45 to 1 ug, was reverse transcribed with random hexamers. TCRdb independently ran MiXCR on the immunoSEQ multiplex PCR reads; one entry per CDR3 protein. The sample lists almost 450,000 distinct CDR3 sequences, more than 80% occurring once. The material sequenced was CD8+ T cells from PBMCs. The receptors stem from a human donor with multiple sclerosis.

This sequence joins TRBV3-1 and TRBJ2-3, with D possibly matching TRBD1 (5 bases). The CDR3 spans 18 residues. Germline V gives CDR1 LGHDT, CDR2 YNNKEL (reference sequence). V lost 2 bases to trimming and J lost 2 bases, with 20 bases between them. CDR3 residues: CASSQLYGTGGPTDTQYF. CDR3 in DNA: TGTGCCAGCAGCCAATTATACGGAACAGGCGGCCCCACAGATACGCAGTATTTT.

The chain has TRBV5-1 and TRBJ2-7; either TRBD1 or TRBD2 may fit D (5 bases each). V gave up 4 bases and J gave up 6 bases, with 14 bases separating them. The CDR3 contains 13 residues. CDR1 and CDR2 from the germline V gene are SGHRS and YFSETQ. This chain's CDR3 is CASSPSLRGEQYF. CDR3 nucleotide sequence: TGCGCCAGCAGCCCAAGCCTGAGGGGCGAGCAGTACTTC.

This chain uses TRBV20-1 with TRBJ2-1; 12 nucleotides align to TRBD2. Losses at the gene ends were 6 bases for V and 3 bases for J; bases not matched to a gene: 6. In germline, CDR1 is DFQATT, CDR2 SNEGSKA (reference sequence). The CDR3 loop spans 15 amino acids. CDR3: CSAWGLAGDYNEQFF. CDR3 coding DNA: TGCAGTGCGTGGGGACTAGCGGGCGACTACAATGAGCAGTTCTTC.

The rearrangement joins TRBV12-3 or TRBV12-4 to TRBJ1-2; tentatively, D is TRBD1 (6 bases). V shed 2 bases and J shed 7 bases, with 14 bases lying between them. This CDR3 is built from 14 residues. As DNA, the CDR3 is TGTGCCAGCAGTTTAAGCCTAACAGGGTCTGGCTACACCTTC. This codes for CASSLSLTGSGYTF.

This clonotype was seen more than once but under ten times. J is TRBJ2-7 and V is TRBV12-3 or TRBV12-4; D may be TRBD1 (6 bases). This CDR3 has 12 amino acids. V gave up 4 bases and J gave up 2 bases, with 6 bases separating them. CDR3 loop: CASSWTAYEQYF. In DNA form, the CDR3 reads TGTGCCAGCAGTTGGACAGCCTACGAGCAGTACTTC.

The chain joins TRBV4-1 to TRBJ2-1, with 9 bases matching TRBD1. Germline V gene sequence: CDR1 MGHRA, CDR2 YSYEKL. With 4 bases clipped from V and 7 bases from J, the junction kept 8 bases outside the gene matches. The CDR3 is made up of 15 amino acids. The CDR3 coding sequence is TGCGCCAGCAGCCCTAAGGGACAGGGTCCAAATGAGCAGTTCTTC. Translation gives CASSPKGQGPNEQFF.

This sequence joins TRBV6-1 and TRBJ1-3; D unclear. Trimming left V 0 bases short and J 0 bases short, with 6 bases between. Germline V gene data show CDR1 as MNHNS and CDR2 as SASEGT. The CDR3 runs 15 residues. CDR3 region: CASSEALDSGNTIYF. As DNA, the CDR3 is TGTGCCAGCAGTGAAGCGCTCGACTCTGGAAACACCATATATTTT.

V gene TRBV19 combines with J gene TRBJ1-2; D is unresolved. Trimming removed 6 bases from V and 4 bases from J, with 12 bases in between. Germline lookup yields CDR1 LNHDA and CDR2 SQIVND (reference sequence). The CDR3 length is 13 residues. The DNA of the CDR3 is TGTGCCAGTAGGTCGGGTAGGAGCTATGGCTACACCTTC. Residues: CASRSGRSYGYTF.

The chain employs TRBV25-1 and TRBJ2-7; a possible D gene is TRBD1 (6 bases). Trimming took 5 bases from V and 7 from J, leaving 21 bases between them. This CDR3 spans 15 amino acids. Germline values: CDR1 MGHDK, CDR2 SYGVNS. CDR3 in DNA: TGTGCCAGCAGTAGACAAGAACCCAGGGGTGGGGAGCAGTACTTC. It specifies CASSRQEPRGGEQYF.

V and J are TRBV2 and TRBJ1-1; no definite D call. The CDR3 consists of 11 residues. Deletions cut 7 bases from V and 6 bases from J, with 9 bases between. The germline gives CDR1 SNHLY, CDR2 FYNNEI. CDR3 in DNA: TGTGCCAGCATCGTGGCTGCTGAAGCTTTCTTT. This translates into CASIVAAEAFF.

The chain links TRBV4-1 to TRBJ1-1; 10 nucleotides align to TRBD1. V lost 6 bases and J lost 4; bases outside the gene matches: 5. The CDR3 consists of 14 residues. Germline CDR1 reads MGHRA; CDR2 reads YSYEKL. Here the CDR3 reads CASSTGQGSTEAFF. In DNA, the CDR3 is TGCGCCAGCAGTACGGGACAGGGGAGCACTGAAGCTTTCTTT.

The chain joins TRBV3-1 to TRBJ1-5; TRBD1 matches 9 bases. Germline CDR1 and CDR2: LGHDT and YNNKEL (reference sequence). J lost 6 bases, V lost 0 bases, and 3 bases had no gene match. CDR3 length: 15 amino acids. CDR3 sequence: CASSQDRTGVQPQHF. CDR3 DNA: TGTGCCAGCAGCCAAGATAGGACAGGGGTTCAGCCCCAGCATTTT.

This chain joins TRBV2 and TRBJ1-2; weak D call: TRBD1 (6 bases). Trimming removed 3 bases from V and 5 bases from J, with 16 bases in between. CDR1 and CDR2 from the germline V gene are SNHLY and FYNNEI. CDR3 length equals 15 residues. The CDR3 coding sequence is TGTGCCAGCAGTGAGTGGACAGAAGAAGTTTATGGCTACACCTTC. This encodes CASSEWTEEVYGYTF.

CDR3 loop: CASGLGWDSNQPQHF. The CDR3 bases are TGTGCTAGTGGTTTGGGGTGGGATAGCAATCAGCCCCAGCATTTT. The chain recombines TRBV12-5 with TRBJ1-5; D unclear. Germline-derived CDR1 and CDR2 are LGHNT and FRNRAP. CDR3 length: 15 residues. The V end was cut by 1 base, the J end by 0 bases, with 7 bases between.

The chain is built from TRBV18 and TRBJ2-7; D gene uncertain. V was shortened by 6 bases and J by 3 bases, with 15 bases between the two germline ends. The CDR3 is 14 amino acids. Germline V gene data show CDR1 as KGHSH and CDR2 as LQKENI. The CDR3 sequence: CASSPGDGYYEQYF. As DNA, the CDR3 is TGTGCCAGCTCCCCCGGCGACGGATACTACGAGCAGTACTTC.

This clonotype appeared once. The gene calls are TRBV10-3 and TRBJ1-2; TRBD1 might be the D (5 bases). Germline CDR1 reads ENHRY; CDR2 reads SYGVKD. The CDR3 has 15 residues. The V end was cut by 9 bases, the J end by 4 bases, with 21 bases between. CDR3 loop: CAISTRGRPFYGYTF. For the CDR3, the DNA is TGTGCCATATCCACTCGGGGCCGTCCATTCTATGGCTACACCTTC.

The V and J genes are TRBV29-1 and TRBJ2-3, with D tentatively TRBD2 (6 bases). V shed 2 bases and J shed 1 base, with 16 bases lying between them. The germline V gene encodes CDR1 SQVTM and CDR2 ANQGSEA. The CDR3 extends over 16 amino acids. The CDR3 sequence is CSVEPGLQWGTDTQYF. The CDR3 DNA follows: TGCAGCGTTGAACCGGGACTTCAGTGGGGCACAGATACGCAGTATTTT.

This clonotype was counted once. The V call is TRBV29-1, the J call TRBJ1-1; D is uncertain. Germline V gives CDR1 SQVTM, CDR2 ANQGSEA. V was pared by 4 bases and J by 1 base, with 7 bases between. This CDR3 has 12 amino acids. The DNA of the CDR3 is TGCAGCGTTGGCCAGCCGAACACTGAAGCTTTCTTT. This encodes CSVGQPNTEAFF.

This rearrangement joins TRBV27 to TRBJ2-7; perhaps TRBD2 as D (6 bases). This CDR3 region has 16 residues. V was shortened by 10 bases and J by 2 bases, with 24 bases between the two germline ends. The germline gives CDR1 MNHEY, CDR2 SMNVEV (reference sequence). The CDR3 DNA is TGTGCCACCCGACGATCCTTAGCGTGGGGGGCCTACGAGCAGTACTTC. This gives the protein CATRRSLAWGAYEQYF.

In DNA, the CDR3 is TGTGCCAGCAGTCTGGCGGGGGCGAACACTGAAGCTTTCTTT. Its translation: CASSLAGANTEAFF. J is TRBJ1-1 and V is TRBV5-6, with a possible D match to TRBD1 (6 bases). CDR1 SGHDT and CDR2 YYEEEE come from the germline V gene. This CDR3 is built from 14 residues. Trimming shortened V by 5 bases and J by 1 base, and 12 bases separated the two germline ends.

The CDR3 here is CASSRAGDEQFF. CDR3 nucleotides: TGTGCCAGCAGTCGAGCGGGGGATGAGCAGTTCTTC. This sequence joins TRBV6-1 and TRBJ2-1; TRBD2 matches at 8 bases. This CDR3 is built from 12 residues. V was clipped by 5 bases and J by 8 bases; unmatched bases: 2. Germline values: CDR1 MNHNS, CDR2 SASEGT.

The chain couples TRBV3-1 to TRBJ2-2; D possibly corresponds to TRBD2 (6 bases). This CDR3 has 17 amino acids. Trimming left V 4 bases short and J 4 bases short, with 19 bases between. Germline CDR1 reads LGHDT; CDR2 reads YNNKEL (reference sequence). This CDR3 reads CASSLLIVRDGTGELFF. The CDR3 DNA follows: TGTGCCAGCAGCCTTTTAATCGTGCGGGATGGCACCGGGGAGCTGTTTTTT.

This chain uses TRBV27 with TRBJ2-7, with D tentatively TRBD1 or TRBD2 (5 bases each). V was pared by 3 bases and J by 4 bases, with 13 bases between. This CDR3 spans 14 amino acids. Germline V gives CDR1 MNHEY, CDR2 SMNVEV (reference sequence). The CDR3 is CASSFGDARYEQYF. The CDR3 DNA is TGTGCCAGCAGTTTCGGGGACGCTAGATACGAGCAGTACTTC.

V is TRBV27 and J is TRBJ2-1; 8 bases are a match to TRBD2. J was trimmed by 7 bases and V by 4 bases; bases with no gene match: 6. Looked up from germline, CDR1 is MNHEY and CDR2 is SMNVEV (reference sequence). The CDR3 spans 14 residues. As DNA, the CDR3 is TGTGCCAGCAGTTATTTAGCGGGGCAGAATGAGCAGTTCTTC. This encodes CASSYLAGQNEQFF.